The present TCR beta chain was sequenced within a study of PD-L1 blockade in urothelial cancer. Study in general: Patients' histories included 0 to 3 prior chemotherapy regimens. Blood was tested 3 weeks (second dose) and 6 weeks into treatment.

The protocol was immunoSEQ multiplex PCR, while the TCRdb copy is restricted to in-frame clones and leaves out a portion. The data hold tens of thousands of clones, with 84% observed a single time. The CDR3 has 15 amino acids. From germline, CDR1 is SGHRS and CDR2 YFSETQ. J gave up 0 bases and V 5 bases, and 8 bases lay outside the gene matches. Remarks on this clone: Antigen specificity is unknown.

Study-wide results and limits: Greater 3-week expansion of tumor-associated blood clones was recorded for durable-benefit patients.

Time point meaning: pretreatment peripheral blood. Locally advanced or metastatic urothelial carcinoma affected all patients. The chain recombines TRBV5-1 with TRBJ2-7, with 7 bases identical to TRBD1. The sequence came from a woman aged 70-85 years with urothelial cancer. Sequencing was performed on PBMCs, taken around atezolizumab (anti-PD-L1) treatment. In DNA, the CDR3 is TGCGCCAGCAGGGGAAGGGACAGTAGCTCCTACGAGCAGTACTTC. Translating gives CASRGRDSSSYEQYF.